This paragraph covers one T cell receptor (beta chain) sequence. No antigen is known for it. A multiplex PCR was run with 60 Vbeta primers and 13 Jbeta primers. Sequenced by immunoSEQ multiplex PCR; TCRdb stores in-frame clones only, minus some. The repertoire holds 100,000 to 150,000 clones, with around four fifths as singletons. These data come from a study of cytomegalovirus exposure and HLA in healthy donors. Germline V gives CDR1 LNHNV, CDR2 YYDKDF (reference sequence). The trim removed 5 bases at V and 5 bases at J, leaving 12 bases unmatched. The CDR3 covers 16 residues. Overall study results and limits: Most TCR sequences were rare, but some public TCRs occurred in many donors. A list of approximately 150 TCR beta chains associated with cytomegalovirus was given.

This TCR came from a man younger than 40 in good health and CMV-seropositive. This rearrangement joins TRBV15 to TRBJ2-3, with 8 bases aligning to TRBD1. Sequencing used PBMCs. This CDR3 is CATSLRTGRMIDTQYF. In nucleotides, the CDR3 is TGTGCCACCAGCCTACGGACAGGGAGAATGATAGATACGCAGTATTTT.